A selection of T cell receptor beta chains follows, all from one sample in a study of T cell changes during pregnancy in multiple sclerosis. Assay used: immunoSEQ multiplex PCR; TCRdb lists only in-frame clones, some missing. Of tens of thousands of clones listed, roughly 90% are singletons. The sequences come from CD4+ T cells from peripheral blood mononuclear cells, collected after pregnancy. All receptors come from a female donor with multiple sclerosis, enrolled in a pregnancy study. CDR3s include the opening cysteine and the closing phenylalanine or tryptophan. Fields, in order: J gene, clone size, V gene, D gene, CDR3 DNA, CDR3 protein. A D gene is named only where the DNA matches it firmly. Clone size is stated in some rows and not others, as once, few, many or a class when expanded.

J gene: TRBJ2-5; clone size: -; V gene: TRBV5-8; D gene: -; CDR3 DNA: TGTGCCAGCACCCAGCGAGGGCAGACCCAGTACTTC; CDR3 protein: CASTQRGQTQYF
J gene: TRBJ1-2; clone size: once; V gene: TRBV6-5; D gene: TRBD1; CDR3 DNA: TGTGCCAGCAGTTTAAGTCCGGGACAGGGTTATGGCTACACCTTC; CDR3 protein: CASSLSPGQGYGYTF
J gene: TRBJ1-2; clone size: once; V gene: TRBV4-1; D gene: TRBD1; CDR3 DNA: TGCGCCAGCAGCCCTACCACTGACAGGGACTACACCTTC; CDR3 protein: CASSPTTDRDYTF
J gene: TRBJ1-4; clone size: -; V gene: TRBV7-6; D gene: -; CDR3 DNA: TGTGCCAGCAGCGATGACTTTAGGGGCTTTGCAACTAATGAAAAACTGTTTTTT; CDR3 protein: CASSDDFRGFATNEKLFF
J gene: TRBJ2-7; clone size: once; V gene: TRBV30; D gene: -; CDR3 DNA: TGTGCCTGGGGGTTTTTACAGGGTTCCTACGAGCAGTACTTC; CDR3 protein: CAWGFLQGSYEQYF
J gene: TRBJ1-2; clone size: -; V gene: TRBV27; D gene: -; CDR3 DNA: TGTGCCAGCAGGTCGGGGAGCCTTGTTAACTATGGCTACACCTTC; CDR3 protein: CASRSGSLVNYGYTF
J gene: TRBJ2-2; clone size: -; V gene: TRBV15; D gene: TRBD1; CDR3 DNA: TGTGCCACCAGCAGAGGACAGGGTTGGACCGGGGAGCTGTTTTTT; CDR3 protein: CATSRGQGWTGELFF
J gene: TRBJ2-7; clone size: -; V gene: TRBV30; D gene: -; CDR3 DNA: TGTGCCTGGAATCAGGACAGATCCTACGAGCAGTACTTC; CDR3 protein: CAWNQDRSYEQYF
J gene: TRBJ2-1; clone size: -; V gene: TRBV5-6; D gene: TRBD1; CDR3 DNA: TGTGCCAGCAGCTTAGCGGGACAGGGGTACAATGAGCAGTTCTTC; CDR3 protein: CASSLAGQGYNEQFF
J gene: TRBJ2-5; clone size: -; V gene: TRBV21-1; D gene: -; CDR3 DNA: TGTGCCAGCAGCAAAGCGCCAACAGGGGGCATAGAAGAGACCCAGTACTTC; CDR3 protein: CASSKAPTGGIEETQYF
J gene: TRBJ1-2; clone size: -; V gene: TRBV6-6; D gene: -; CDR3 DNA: TGTGCCAGCAGTTCCCAGGGTTTGCGAGGCTACACCTTC; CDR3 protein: CASSSQGLRGYTF
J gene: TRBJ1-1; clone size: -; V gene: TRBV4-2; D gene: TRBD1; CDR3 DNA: TGTGCCAGCAGCGGTTTCGGGACAGGGGGCCGTAAAGGCACTGAAGCTTTCTTT; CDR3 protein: CASSGFGTGGRKGTEAFF
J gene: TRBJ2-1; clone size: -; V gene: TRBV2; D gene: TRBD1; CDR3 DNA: TGTGCCAGCAGTGCCCCTCAGGGGGCACGATACAATGAGCAGTTCTTC; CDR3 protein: CASSAPQGARYNEQFF
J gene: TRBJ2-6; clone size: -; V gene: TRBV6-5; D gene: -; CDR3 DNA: TGTGCCAGCAGGTACGGGGGCAGCTCTGGGGCCAACGTCCTGACTTTC; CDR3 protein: CASRYGGSSGANVLTF
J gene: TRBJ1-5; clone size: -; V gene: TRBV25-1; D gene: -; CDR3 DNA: TGTGCCAGCAAGGGAGGCAGCAATCAGCCCCAGCATTTT; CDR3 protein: CASKGGSNQPQHF
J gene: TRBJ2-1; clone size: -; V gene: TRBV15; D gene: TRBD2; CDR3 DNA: TGTGCCACCAGCAGGGGGGGAGGGCAGTCGAATGAGCAGTTCTTC; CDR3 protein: CATSRGGGQSNEQFF
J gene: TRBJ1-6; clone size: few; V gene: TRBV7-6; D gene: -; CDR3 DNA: TGTGCCAGCAGCTTAGCTTGGTCCCCGGTTAATTCACCCCTCCACTTT; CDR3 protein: CASSLAWSPVNSPLHF
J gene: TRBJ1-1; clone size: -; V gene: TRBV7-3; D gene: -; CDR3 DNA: TGTGCCAGCAGCTTAGAGGGAGGGAACACTGAAGCTTTCTTT; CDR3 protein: CASSLEGGNTEAFF
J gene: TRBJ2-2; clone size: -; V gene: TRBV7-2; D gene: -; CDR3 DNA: TGTGCCAGCAGCTTAGCGGGGCCCGGGGAGCTGTTTTTT; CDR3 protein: CASSLAGPGELFF
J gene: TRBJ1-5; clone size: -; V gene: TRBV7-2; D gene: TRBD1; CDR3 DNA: TGTGCCAGCAGGCCCACAGGGGCTGTAAATCAGCCCCAGCATTTT; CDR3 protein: CASRPTGAVNQPQHF
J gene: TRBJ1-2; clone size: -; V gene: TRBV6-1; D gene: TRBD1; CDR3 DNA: TGTGCCAGCAGGGCACCCGGGACAGCACTTAGAGGCTACACCTTC; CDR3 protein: CASRAPGTALRGYTF
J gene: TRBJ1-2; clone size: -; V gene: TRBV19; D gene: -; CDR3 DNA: TGTGCCAGTAGTATATCGAGGGGCTACACCTTC; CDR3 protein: CASSISRGYTF
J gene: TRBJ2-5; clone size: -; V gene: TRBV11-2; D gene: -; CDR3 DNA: TGTGCCAGCAGCCGAGGCAGACAAGAGACCCAGTACTTC; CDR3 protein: CASSRGRQETQYF
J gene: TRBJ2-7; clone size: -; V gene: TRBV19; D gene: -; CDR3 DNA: TGTGCCAGTAGTATAGTATCAGGGCGATACGAGCAGTACTTC; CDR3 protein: CASSIVSGRYEQYF
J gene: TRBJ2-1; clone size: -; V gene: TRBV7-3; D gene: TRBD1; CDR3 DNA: TGTGCCAGCAGCCGCGGTACGGGCAGGGGGAACTACAATGAGCAGTTCTTC; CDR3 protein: CASSRGTGRGNYNEQFF
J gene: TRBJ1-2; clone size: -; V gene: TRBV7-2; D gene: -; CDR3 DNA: TGTGCCAGCGGCCTTAACTATGGCTACACCTTC; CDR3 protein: CASGLNYGYTF
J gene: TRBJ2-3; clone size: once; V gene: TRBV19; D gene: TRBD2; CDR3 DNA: TGTGCCAGTAGTATCCCGGGGGGAACCACAGATACGCAGTATTTT; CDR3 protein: CASSIPGGTTDTQYF
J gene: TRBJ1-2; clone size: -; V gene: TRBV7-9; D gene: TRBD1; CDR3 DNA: TGTGCCAGCAGCCGAGGGAGTACAGGGGGCCACTATGGCTACACCTTC; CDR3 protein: CASSRGSTGGHYGYTF
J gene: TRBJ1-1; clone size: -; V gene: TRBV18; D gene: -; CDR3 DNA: TGTGCCAGCTCTCCTATCATGAACACTGAAGCTTTCTTT; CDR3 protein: CASSPIMNTEAFF
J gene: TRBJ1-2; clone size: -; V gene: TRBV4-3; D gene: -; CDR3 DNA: TGCGCCAGCAGCCAAGATCCGGGGTGGGAGGGCTACACCTTC; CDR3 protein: CASSQDPGWEGYTF
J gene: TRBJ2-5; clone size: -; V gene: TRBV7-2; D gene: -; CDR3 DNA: TGTGCCAGCAGCTTAGTGCGGGGTACCCAAGAGACCCAGTACTTC; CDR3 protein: CASSLVRGTQETQYF
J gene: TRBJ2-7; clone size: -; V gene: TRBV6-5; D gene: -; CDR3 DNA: TGTGCCAGCAACGGGGGAACCTACGAGCAGTACTTC; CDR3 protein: CASNGGTYEQYF
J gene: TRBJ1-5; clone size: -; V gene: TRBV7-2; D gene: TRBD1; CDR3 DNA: TGTGCCAGCAGCTTAGGGGACAGGGTAGGGCAGCCCCAGCATTTT; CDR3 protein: CASSLGDRVGQPQHF
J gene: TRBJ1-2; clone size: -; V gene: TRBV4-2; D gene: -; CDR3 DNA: TGTGCCAGCACCCTGGACAGAGCCTATGGCTACACCTTC; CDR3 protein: CASTLDRAYGYTF
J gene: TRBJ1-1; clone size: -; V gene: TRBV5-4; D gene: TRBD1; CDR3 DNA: TGTGCCAGCAGCCCCGGAACAGGGGGAATCGTGACTGAAGCTTTCTTT; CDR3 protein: CASSPGTGGIVTEAFF
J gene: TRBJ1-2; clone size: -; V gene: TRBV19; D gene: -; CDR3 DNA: TGTGCCAGTAGTAATGGGGCCGGAGGGAACTATGGCTACACCTTC; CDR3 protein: CASSNGAGGNYGYTF
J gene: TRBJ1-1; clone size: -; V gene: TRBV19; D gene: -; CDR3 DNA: TGTGCCAGTAGTCAGAACACTGAAGCTTTCTTT; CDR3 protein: CASSQNTEAFF
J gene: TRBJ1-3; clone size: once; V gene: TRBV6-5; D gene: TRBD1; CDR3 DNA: TGTGCCAGCAGTTTGCGGGACAGCTCTGGAAACACCATATATTTT; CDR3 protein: CASSLRDSSGNTIYF
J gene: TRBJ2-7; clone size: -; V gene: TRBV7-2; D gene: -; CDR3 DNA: TGTGCCAGCAGCCAGGACAGACCTTGGGAGCAGTACTTC; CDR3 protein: CASSQDRPWEQYF
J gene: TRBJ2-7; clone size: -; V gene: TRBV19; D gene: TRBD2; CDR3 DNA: TGTGCCAGTGCTCCCCTCGGGGGGAACCTCTACGAGCAGTACTTC; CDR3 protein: CASAPLGGNLYEQYF
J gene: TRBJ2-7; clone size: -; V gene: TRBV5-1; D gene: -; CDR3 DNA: TGCGCCAGCAGCCCCCCACTTTCATCCTACGAGCAGTACTTC; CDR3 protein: CASSPPLSSYEQYF
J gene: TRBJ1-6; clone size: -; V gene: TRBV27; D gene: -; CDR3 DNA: TGTGCCAGCAGTTTATCGCTCGGGACTTCCAATTCACCCCTCCACTTT; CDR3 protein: CASSLSLGTSNSPLHF
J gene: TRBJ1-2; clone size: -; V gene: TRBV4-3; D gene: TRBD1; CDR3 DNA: TGCGCCAGCAGCCGAACACAGGGGGAGTTAGCTAACTATGGCTACACCTTC; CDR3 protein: CASSRTQGELANYGYTF
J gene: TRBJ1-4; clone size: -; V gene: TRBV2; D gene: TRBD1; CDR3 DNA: TGTGCCAGCAGCACCGACAGGGGGAGGAGTGAAAAACTGTTTTTT; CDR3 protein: CASSTDRGRSEKLFF
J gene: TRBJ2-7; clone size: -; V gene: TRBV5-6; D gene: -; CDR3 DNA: TGTGCCAGCAGCTTGGGGGAAGTGAGGCGGAGGGTATACGACGAGCAGTACTTC; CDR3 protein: CASSLGEVRRRVYDEQYF
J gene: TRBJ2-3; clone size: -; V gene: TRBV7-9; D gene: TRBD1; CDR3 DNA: TGTGCCAGCAGCATAACAGGGGCGGTGGGGGATACGCAGTATTTT; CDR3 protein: CASSITGAVGDTQYF
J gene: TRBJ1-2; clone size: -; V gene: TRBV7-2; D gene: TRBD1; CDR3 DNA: TGTGCCAGCAGCCAAGGACAGGGCTATGGCTACACCTTC; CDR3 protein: CASSQGQGYGYTF
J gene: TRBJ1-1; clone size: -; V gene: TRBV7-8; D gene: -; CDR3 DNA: TGTGCCAGCAGCTTAGGTCCAGGGGCCCACACTGAAGCTTTCTTT; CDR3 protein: CASSLGPGAHTEAFF
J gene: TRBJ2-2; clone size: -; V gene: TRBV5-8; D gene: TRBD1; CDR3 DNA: TGTGCCAGCAGCTTGGAGGGGGCTAGCAGTGGGGAGCTGTTTTTT; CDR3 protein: CASSLEGASSGELFF
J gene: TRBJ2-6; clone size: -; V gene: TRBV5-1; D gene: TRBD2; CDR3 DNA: TGCGCCAGCAGCCCACGGGGAGGGGCTGGGGCCAACGTCCTGACTTTC; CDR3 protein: CASSPRGGAGANVLTF
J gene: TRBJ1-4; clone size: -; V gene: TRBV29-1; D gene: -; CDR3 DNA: TGCAGCGCCGCAGGGTATGAAAAACTGTTTTTT; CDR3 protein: CSAAGYEKLFF
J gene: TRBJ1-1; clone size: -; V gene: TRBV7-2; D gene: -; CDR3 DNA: TGTGCCAGCAGCTTATCGGGAATTACCGAAACTTTCTTT; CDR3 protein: CASSLSGITETFF
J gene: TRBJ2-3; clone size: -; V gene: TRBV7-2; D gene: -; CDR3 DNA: TGTGCCAGCAGCTTAGTCCGGGGATCCACAGATACGCAGTATTTT; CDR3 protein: CASSLVRGSTDTQYF
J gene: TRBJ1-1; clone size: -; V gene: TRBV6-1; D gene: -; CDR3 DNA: TGTGCCAGCAGTGAAGCGCCAGGGATCCTTGAAGCTTTCTTT; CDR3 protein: CASSEAPGILEAFF
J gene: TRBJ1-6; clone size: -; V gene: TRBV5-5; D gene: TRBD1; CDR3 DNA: TGTGCCAGCAGCTTGACAGGGGACCTCGCTAATTCACCCCTCCACTTT; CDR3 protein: CASSLTGDLANSPLHF
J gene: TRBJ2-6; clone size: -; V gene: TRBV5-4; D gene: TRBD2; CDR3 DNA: TGTGCCGGCTTCCGGGGGGGCGCTGGGGCCAACGTCCTGACTTTC; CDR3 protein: CAGFRGGAGANVLTF
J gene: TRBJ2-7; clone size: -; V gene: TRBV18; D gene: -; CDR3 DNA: TGTGCCAGCTCACCACTGGAGGGGCCTGGAGTCTTC; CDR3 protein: CASSPLEGPGVF